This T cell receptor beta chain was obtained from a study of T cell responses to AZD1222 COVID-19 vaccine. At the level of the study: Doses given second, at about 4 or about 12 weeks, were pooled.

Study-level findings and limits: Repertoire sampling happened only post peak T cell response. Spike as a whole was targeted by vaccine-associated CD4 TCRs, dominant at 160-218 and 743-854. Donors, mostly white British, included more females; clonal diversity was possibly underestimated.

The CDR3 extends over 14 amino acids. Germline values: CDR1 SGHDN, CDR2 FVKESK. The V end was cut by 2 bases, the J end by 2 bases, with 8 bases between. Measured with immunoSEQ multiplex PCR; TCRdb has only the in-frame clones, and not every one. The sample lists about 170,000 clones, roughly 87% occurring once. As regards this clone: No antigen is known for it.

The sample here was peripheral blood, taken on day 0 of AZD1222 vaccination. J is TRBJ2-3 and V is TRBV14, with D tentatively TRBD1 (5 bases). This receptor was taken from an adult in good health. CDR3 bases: TGTGCCAGCAGCCAAATGACAGCCACAGATACGCAGTATTTT. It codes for CASSQMTATDTQYF.